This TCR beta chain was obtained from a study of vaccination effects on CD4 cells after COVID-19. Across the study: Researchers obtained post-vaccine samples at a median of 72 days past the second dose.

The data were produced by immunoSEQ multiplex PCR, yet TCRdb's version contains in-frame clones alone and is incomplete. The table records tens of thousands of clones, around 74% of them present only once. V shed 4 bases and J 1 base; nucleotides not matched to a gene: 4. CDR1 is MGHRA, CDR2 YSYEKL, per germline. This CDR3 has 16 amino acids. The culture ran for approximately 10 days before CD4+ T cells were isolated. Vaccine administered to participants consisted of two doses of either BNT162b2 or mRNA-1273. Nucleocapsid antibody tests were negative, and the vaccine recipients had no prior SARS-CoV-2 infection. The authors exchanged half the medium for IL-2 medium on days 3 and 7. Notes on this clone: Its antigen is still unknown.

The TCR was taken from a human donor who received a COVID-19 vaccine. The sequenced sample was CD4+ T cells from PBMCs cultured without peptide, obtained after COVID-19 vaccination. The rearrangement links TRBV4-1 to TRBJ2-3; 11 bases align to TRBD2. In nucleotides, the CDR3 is TGCGCCAGCAGCCTAACGACTAGCGGGGGCACAGATACGCAGTATTTT. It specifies CASSLTTSGGTDTQYF.